This T cell receptor beta chain originates from a study of blood T cells in healthy people across ages. The CDR3 spans 16 residues. V lost 4 bases to trimming and J lost 6 bases, with 21 bases between them. Germline V gene sequence: CDR1 LGHNA, CDR2 YNFKEQ. Primed by a sample-barcoded 5' primer and a J-beta primer mix, a second PCR proceeded for about 6 to 12 cycles. TCRdb re-derived calls from the 5' RACE reads in MiXCR, one entry per CDR3 protein. The sample has fewer than 2,000,000 distinct CDR3 sequences; around 35% are singletons. This TCR derives from a woman aged 25 to 45 in good health. Source material: blood. V and J are TRBV4-2 and TRBJ2-5; D remains unclear. CDR3: CASSPSTGRAVKTQYF. For the CDR3, the DNA is TGTGCCAGCAGCCCCTCTACTGGAAGGGCCGTAAAGACCCAGTACTTC.